Listed here is a single T cell receptor (beta chain). This sample is part of a study of blood T cell repertoires in COVID-19. Across the whole study: Spain, Italy and the United States supplied samples that represented acute and convalescent COVID-19.

This CDR3 has 15 residues. J gave up 1 base and V 3 bases, and 4 bases lay outside the gene matches. CDR1 SGHTA and CDR2 FQGNSA come from the germline V gene. TCRdb keeps only in-frame clones here, not all; method: immunoSEQ multiplex PCR. The table includes about 70,000 clones, around 85% detected once. Sequencing was performed on peripheral blood. The V and J genes are TRBV7-2 and TRBJ2-7; 9 bases match TRBD1. This clonotype was obtained from a woman of 80 years or more with active or convalescent COVID-19. CDR3 sequence (DNA): TGTGCCAGCAGCTTGAACAGGGGGCATTCCTACGAGCAGTACTTC. Its protein product is CASSLNRGHSYEQYF.